The 22 T cell receptor beta chains below were found in one sample sequenced in a study of T cells in Graves' hyperthyroidism and ophthalmopathy. RNA transcripts yielded amplified TCR beta CDR3 regions. Using the HTBI primer set, a first-round RT-PCR was run on the TCR CDR3. One entry per CDR3 protein, called by TCRdb with MiXCR from the multiplex PCR reads. In the table there are nearly 250,000 distinct CDR3 sequences, roughly 15% of which are singletons. Sequenced sample: blood. The source of these receptors is a woman aged 18-29 years with Graves' ophthalmopathy.

This clonotype was counted many times. The chain has TRBV5-1 and TRBJ2-5; 7 bases are a match to TRBD2. Germline loops: CDR1 SGHRS, CDR2 YFSETQ. This CDR3 has 14 residues. V was clipped by 5 bases and J by 3 bases; unmatched bases: 7. The CDR3, as DNA: TGCGCCAGCAGACCCCAACTAGCGAAAGAGACCCAGTACTTC. It is translated as CASRPQLAKETQYF.

This clonotype occurred many times. The gene calls are TRBV29-1 and TRBJ2-3; D may be TRBD1 or TRBD2 (5 bases each). The germline gives CDR1 SQVTM, CDR2 ANQGSEA. CDR3 length: 16 amino acids. Trimming stripped 4 bases from V and 5 bases from J, with 22 bases between. CDR3 in amino acids: CSVVRLRETERDTQYF. The CDR3 coding sequence is TGCAGCGTTGTTAGGTTGAGGGAGACAGAAAGAGATACGCAGTATTTT.

The table lists this clonotype with many counts. The rearrangement joins TRBV28 to TRBJ2-1; the match to TRBD2 covers 10 bases. Germline assignment: CDR1 MDHEN and CDR2 SYDVKM. Trimming at V came to 2 bases and at J to 6 bases, leaving 7 bases not matched to a gene. This CDR3 contains 16 residues. In DNA, the CDR3 is TGTGCCAGCAGTTTAACCCTAGCGGGAGTTCGCAATGAGCAGTTCTTC. It yields the protein CASSLTLAGVRNEQFF.

The rearrangement uses TRBV28 and TRBJ1-5; D perhaps matches TRBD1 (5 bases). The V end was cut by 5 bases, the J end by 7 bases, with 15 bases between. CDR3 size: 14 residues. The germline CDR1 and CDR2 sequences are MDHEN and SYDVKM. DNA for the CDR3: TGTGCCAGCAGTCTAGCCCAGGGATTGCAGCCCCAGCATTTT. It translates to CASSLAQGLQPQHF.

This clonotype was recorded many times. The gene calls are TRBV5-6 and TRBJ2-1; 10 bases match TRBD2. The CDR3 has 15 residues. The germline V gene has CDR1 SGHDT and CDR2 YYEEEE. The V gene end was trimmed by 2 bases and the J gene end by 7 bases; junction bases not matched to a gene: 6. The CDR3 is CASSLGLAELNEQFF. The CDR3 region has the DNA TGTGCCAGCAGCTTAGGACTAGCGGAATTAAATGAGCAGTTCTTC.

A word on this clonotype: The CDR3 end shows no conserved phenylalanine or tryptophan, and so a read error is likely. This chain joins TRBV6-5 and TRBJ2-7; D ambiguous. CDR1 MNHEY and CDR2 SVGAGI come from the germline V gene. The V gene lost 2 bases and the J gene lost 2 bases, with 7 bases spanning the gap. This CDR3 region has 13 residues. CDR3 sequence (DNA): TGTGCCAGCAGTTACGACGGCACCTACGAGCAGTACTCC. Translation: CASSYDGTYEQYS.

This clonotype occurred many times. The chain couples TRBV2 to TRBJ2-1, with TRBD1 identical over 8 bases. Per the germline V gene, CDR1 is SNHLY and CDR2 is FYNNEI. The V segment lost 3 bases and the J segment 5 bases; nucleotides outside the gene matches: 6. The CDR3 runs to 15 residues. CDR3 in DNA: TGTGCCAGCAGTGATCGACAGGGGATAAACAATGAGCAGTTCTTC. It codes for CASSDRQGINNEQFF.

This clonotype was counted at least ten times. This chain uses TRBV24-1 with TRBJ2-3; 10 bases match TRBD2. Germline V gene lookup returns CDR1 KGHDR and CDR2 SFDVKD. The CDR3 is 18 amino acids. V was pared by 4 bases and J by 2 bases, with 11 bases of the junction left unmatched. Here the CDR3 reads CATSDPRLAGALTDTQYF. The CDR3 bases are TGTGCCACCAGTGACCCGAGACTAGCGGGTGCCCTCACAGATACGCAGTATTTT.

This clonotype was detected many times. The J gene is TRBJ1-4, the V gene TRBV4-3; 7 nucleotides line up with TRBD1. The CDR3 consists of 16 residues. Per germline, CDR1 LGHNA and CDR2 YSLEER. Trimming removed 2 bases from V and 4 bases from J; junction bases left unmatched: 7. The CDR3 DNA sequence: TGCGCCAGCAGCCAAAGTCCGGGACAGCTTAATGAAAAACTGTTTTTT. It yields the protein CASSQSPGQLNEKLFF.

This clonotype was detected many times. The chain recombines TRBV25-1 with TRBJ2-1; 11 bases line up with TRBD2. Germline V gene sequence: CDR1 MGHDK, CDR2 SYGVNS. This CDR3 contains 16 residues. Trimming took 3 bases from V and 5 from J; bases not matched to a gene: 6. CDR3 nucleotides: TGTGCCAGCAGTGAGTATAATAGCGGGAGGGACAATGAGCAGTTCTTC. Its translation: CASSEYNSGRDNEQFF.

This clonotype was seen at least ten times. The chain joins TRBV7-2 to TRBJ1-2, with D possibly matching TRBD1 (6 bases). The CDR3 extends over 14 amino acids. Germline loops: CDR1 SGHTA, CDR2 FQGNSA. With 2 bases removed from V and 2 bases from J, the gap between germline ends came to 9 bases. The CDR3 DNA reads as TGTGCCAGCAGCTTACAGGGGCGGAACTATGGCTACACCTTC. The encoded protein is CASSLQGRNYGYTF.

In its sample, this clonotype was seen many times. The rearrangement uses TRBV12-3 or TRBV12-4 and TRBJ1-3; no clear D. Trimming shortened V by 5 bases and J by 3 bases, and 14 bases separated the two germline ends. This CDR3 comprises 15 residues. The CDR3 DNA reads TGTGCCAGCAGTAACCGGAAGGGCTTTGGAAACACCATATATTTT. It encodes CASSNRKGFGNTIYF.

Worth noting for this clonotype: With a much larger clone just one base away, this may be a read error. The chain is built from TRBV7-8 and TRBJ1-5, with 9 nucleotides matching TRBD1. V shed 7 bases, J shed 5 bases, and the junction held 6 bases outside the gene matches. The CDR3 length is 14 residues. Germline CDR1 is SGHVS and CDR2 is FQNEAQ. The DNA of the CDR3 is TGTGCCAGCAACTCCGGGACAGGGCATCAGCCCCAGCATTTT. This encodes CASNSGTGHQPQHF.

This clonotype was seen repeatedly, ten times or more. J is TRBJ1-5 and V is TRBV20-1; the D is unclear. The CDR3 is 13 amino acids. Germline V gene data show CDR1 as DFQATT and CDR2 as SNEGSKA (reference sequence). V was cut by 6 bases and J by 3 bases, with 12 bases left in between. CDR3 bases: TGCAGTGCGACGAATGATAACAATCAGCCCCAGCATTTT. Its protein is CSATNDNNQPQHF.

Comment on this clonotype: The junction differs from germline at one of its ends, possibly a read error. V usage is TRBV11-2 and J usage is TRBJ1-2; no reliable D call. Germline CDR1 SGHAT, CDR2 FQNNGV. The CDR3 spans 11 residues. CDR3 DNA: TGTGCCAGCAGCCAAGATCGAGGGATACACTTC. This encodes CASSQDRGIHF.

The V gene is TRBV20-1, the J gene TRBJ1-6, with unresolved D. V gave up 5 bases and J gave up 0 bases, with 23 bases separating them. CDR1 and CDR2 from the germline V gene are DFQATT and SNEGSKA (reference sequence). This CDR3 spans 19 amino acids. The CDR3 DNA sequence: TGCAGTGCTCACGACGGGTTCTCCTCTTATACCTCCTATAATTCACCCCTCCACTTT. This translates into CSAHDGFSSYTSYNSPLHF.

There are many counts of this clonotype. CDR3 loop: CASSQERTGRKGNTIYF. The CDR3 coding sequence is TGTGCCAGCAGCCAAGAGCGGACAGGGCGGAAAGGAAACACCATATATTTT. This chain joins TRBV3-1 and TRBJ1-3; TRBD1 aligns across 8 bases. The CDR3 covers 17 residues. Per germline, CDR1 LGHDT and CDR2 YNNKEL (reference sequence). Trimming at V came to 0 bases and at J to 4 bases, leaving 8 bases not matched to a gene.

For this clonotype: Because it lacks the conserved phenylalanine or tryptophan at the end, this CDR3 is likely a read error. V gene TRBV27 combines with J gene TRBJ1-5, with TRBD1 as a possible D gene (5 bases). The CDR3 covers 14 residues. Germline lookup yields CDR1 MNHEY and CDR2 SMNVEV (reference sequence). V dropped 0 bases and J dropped 7 bases, with 10 bases sitting between them. CDR3 sequence: CASSLSREDQPQHL. CDR3 sequence (DNA): TGTGCCAGCAGTTTATCCAGGGAGGACCAGCCCCAGCATCTT.

This clonotype showed up many times. This chain joins TRBV6-1 and TRBJ2-7; the D gene could be TRBD1 or TRBD2 (5 bases each). Trimming removed 5 bases from V and 3 bases from J, with 11 bases in between. Germline V gene sequence: CDR1 MNHNS, CDR2 SASEGT. The CDR3 is 13 amino acids. CDR3 sequence (DNA): TGTGCCAGCAGTTACCGGGACCTCTACGAGCAGTACTTC. Its translation is CASSYRDLYEQYF.

Details on this clonotype: A read error may explain this, as a much larger clone is one base away. The rearrangement joins TRBV12-5 to TRBJ1-1; 8 bases map to TRBD1. This CDR3 is 17 amino acids long. The germline V gene encodes CDR1 LGHNT and CDR2 FRNRAP. The chain's CDR3 is CTSGLGPDRAMNTEAFF. As DNA, the CDR3 is TGTACTAGTGGTTTGGGCCCGGACAGGGCCATGAACACTGAAGCTTTCTTT.

V is TRBV5-1 and J is TRBJ2-3, with TRBD2 as a possible D gene (7 bases). The CDR3 sequence is 15 residues long. Trimming took off 4 bases at V and 4 bases at J, with 16 bases between the two ends. CDR1 SGHRS and CDR2 YFSETQ come from the germline V gene. CDR3 amino acids: CASSHRGGAADTQYF. DNA for the CDR3: TGCGCCAGCAGCCACCGTGGGGGGGCAGCAGATACGCAGTATTTT.

This clonotype was counted ten times or more. The gene calls are TRBV2 and TRBJ1-2; D may be TRBD1 (6 bases). The CDR3 contains 12 residues. V dropped 6 bases and J dropped 4 bases, with 9 bases sitting between them. In germline, CDR1 is SNHLY, CDR2 FYNNEI. The CDR3 DNA follows: TGTGCCAGCAGCGAACAGGGCTATGGCTACACCTTC. Protein: CASSEQGYGYTF.